These 5 T cell receptor beta chains were sequenced from one sample in a study of cytomegalovirus exposure and HLA in healthy donors. The data were produced by immunoSEQ multiplex PCR, yet TCRdb's version contains in-frame clones alone and is incomplete. The data contain under 200,000 clones, over 65% of them singletons. The specimen was PBMCs. The receptors derive from a man between 18 and 35 years old in good health and CMV-seropositive.

The gene calls are TRBV13 and TRBJ2-3; 8 bases map to TRBD1. Germline CDR1 is PRHDT and CDR2 is FYEKMQ (reference sequence). The J segment lost 2 bases and the V segment lost 1 base, leaving 5 bases of the junction unmatched. The CDR3 consists of 16 residues. The CDR3 DNA reads TGTGCCAGCAGCTTAGCGACAGGGGAGTACACAGATACGCAGTATTTT. It encodes CASSLATGEYTDTQYF.

The V call is TRBV2, the J call TRBJ1-5; no reliable D call. Germline values: CDR1 SNHLY, CDR2 FYNNEI. V was trimmed by 3 bases and J by 2 bases, leaving 5 bases between them. CDR3 size: 13 residues. CDR3 sequence reads: CASSDTGNQPQHF. The CDR3 nucleotides are TGTGCCAGCAGTGACACGGGCAATCAGCCCCAGCATTTT.

The rearrangement joins TRBV7-8 to TRBJ2-7, with 8 bases matching TRBD1. After removal of 5 bases from V and 3 bases from J, the junction contained 15 bases not matched to a gene. This CDR3 is built from 17 residues. The germline V gene has CDR1 SGHVS and CDR2 FQNEAQ. The CDR3 bases are TGTGCCAGCAGCCTGCACAGCGTGACGGGACAGGTCTACGAGCAGTACTTC. Protein sequence: CASSLHSVTGQVYEQYF.

This clone showed up just once. The chain uses TRBV6-5 and TRBJ1-4, with D perhaps matching TRBD1 (6 bases). V dropped 7 bases and J dropped 2 bases, with 14 bases sitting between them. Germline-derived CDR1 and CDR2 are MNHEY and SVGAGI. This CDR3 spans 15 amino acids. The CDR3: CASTKTGFTNEKLFF. CDR3 DNA sequence: TGTGCCAGCACCAAAACAGGGTTTACTAATGAAAAACTGTTTTTT.

V is TRBV30 and J is TRBJ2-7, with 9 bases identical to TRBD2. After removal of 3 bases from V and 6 bases from J, the junction contained 9 bases not matched to a gene. CDR1 GTSNPN and CDR2 SVGIG come from the germline V gene (reference sequence). This CDR3 region has 14 residues. The DNA for the CDR3 is TGTGCCTGGAGCCGAAGGACTAGCGAAGGCGAGCAGTACTTC. This translates into CAWSRRTSEGEQYF. Full variable domain (rest looked up from reference TRBV30 and TRBJ2-7): SQTIHQWPATLVQPVGSPLSLECTVEGTSNPNLYWYRQAAGRGLQLLFYSVGIGQISSEVPQNLSASRPQDRQFILSSKKLLLSDSGFYLCAWSRRTSEGEQYFGPGTRLTVT.